The count of the clone carrying this T cell receptor beta chain is one. The V gene lost 5 bases and the J gene lost 2 bases, with 12 bases spanning the gap. Per germline, CDR1 MGHDK and CDR2 SYGVNS. The CDR3 runs to 14 residues. PCR primers comprised 60 Vbeta and 13 Jbeta primers. Using immunoSEQ multiplex PCR, the repertoire was profiled, and TCRdb retains in-frame clones only, with some absent. The repertoire consists of under 200,000 clones, with over 70% occurring once and the leading ten covering roughly 0.5%. The record originates from a study of cytomegalovirus exposure and HLA in healthy donors.

The TCR was taken from a woman in her forties or fifties in good health and CMV-seronegative. The sequenced sample consisted of PBMCs. The chain carries TRBV25-1 and TRBJ2-5; D perhaps matches TRBD1 (5 bases). CDR3 loop: CASSPRQQQETQYF. Here the CDR3 DNA reads TGTGCCAGCAGTCCAAGACAGCAGCAAGAGACCCAGTACTTC.